This TCR beta chain appears in the sequencing data of a study of T cells in women clearing cervical HPV infection. General study findings and limits: Cases carried less TRBV6-7 than controls: 0.11% versus 0.16%.

Clones were sequenced by immunoSEQ multiplex PCR, and TCRdb holds only the in-frame ones, with some missing. The sample features 30,000 to 40,000 clones, with under 7% in its top ten. As regards this clone: What it binds is not known. The sequenced fragment ends 3 residues before the CDR3 boundary, so the rest is inferred from the germline J gene.

V shed 3 bases, J shed 6 bases, and the junction held 3 bases outside the gene matches. The CDR3 is 14 amino acids. Germline V CDR1 and CDR2: ENHRY, SYGVKD. V and J are TRBV10-3 and TRBJ1-2, with 11 bases fitting TRBD1. Input material: blood buffy coat. The receptor was isolated from a woman between 18 and 70 years old with a cervical HPV16 infection that either progressed to CIN3+ or cleared (not recorded which). The CDR3 reads CAISDGQGADGYTF. Partial CDR3 DNA: TGTGCCATCAGTGATGGACAGGGGGCGGATGGC.